The entry below gives a single TCR beta chain sequence along with its context. Its antigen is still unknown. Per-base qualities were not stored, and no clone one base away is much larger. Receptor amplification or capture employed the immunoSEQ multiplex PCR assay. A mixture of 60 forward primers for TCR Vbeta segments and 13 reverse primers for TCR Jbeta segments was used in the multiplex PCR. The CDR3 region of rearranged TCR beta genes was amplified from genomic DNA by a multiplex PCR assay. Amplified TCR beta libraries were sequenced as 87-base-pair reads on the Illumina HiSeq System. For the original study's pipeline: In a later analysis, roughly 80 million unique TCR beta chains were counted across the approximately 640 repertoires, and around 10 million of these chains were shared by at least two donors. To remove PCR and sequencing errors, raw reads were error-corrected and collapsed into unique sequences using a nearest-neighbor algorithm that merged closely related sequences. V, D and J gene segments were assigned by aligning CDR3 sequences to IMGT reference sequences. Each retained sequence needed at least a six-nucleotide match to both a V gene segment and a J gene segment. A rearrangement was called productive if the CDR3 had no stop codons and remained in frame with V and J, and every other rearrangement was called non-productive. Following IMGT convention, CDR3 was defined as the stretch from the second conserved V-encoded cysteine up to the conserved J-encoded phenylalanine. Sequences without an unambiguous match to a single V gene segment were excluded from the earlier analysis of approximately 600 of the donors. In an earlier analysis of a few hundred of the donors, V segments were called functional above 56.7% productive rearrangements and were called segregating when the between-donor standard deviation exceeded 5%. A statistical classification framework was built to diagnose cytomegalovirus status from the catalog of TCR beta chain sequences. A later analysis assigned V and J genes by comparing TCR nucleotide sequences with IMGT/GENE-DB human TR gene sequences. A later analysis assigned CDR3 sequences and most-parsimonious VDJ recombination scenarios with the TCRdist pipeline. In a later analysis, every TCR beta chain was defined by the combination of its CDR3 amino acid sequence and its V-gene family, and reads without a unique V-gene family were dropped. In a later analysis, fewer than 650 highly shared, low-generation-probability nucleotide sequences were removed to address suspected cross-contamination and a sequencing artifact. In a later analysis, a clonal expansion index was calculated for each public chain from normalized within-repertoire ranks of inferred template counts. Generation probabilities in a later analysis came from a VDJ recombination model fitted to out-of-frame rearrangements, and those results were checked against IGoR. Hypergeometric tests were used in a later analysis to score TCR-TCR, TCR-HLA and TCR-CMV co-occurrence, with a repertoire-size bias correction applied to the TCR pairs. A later analysis estimated false discovery rates by permuting HLA or CMV assignments 20 times. In a later analysis, co-occurring TCRs were grouped using DBSCAN, with TCRdist sequence similarity added in when clustering inside HLA-allele-positive subsets. Co-occurrence clustering excluded repertoires with fewer than 30,000 or more than 120,000 public chains, plus five with anomalous nucleotide sharing. TCRdb provides this immuneACCESS table in a form limited to in-frame rearrangements. Some clones are lacking; in checked studies, under half of them reflect an unresolved V gene, and why the rest are absent is not known. For V, J and clone size, that table is used; D and trimming come from the DNA. In this sample the table shows around 110,000 clones, roughly 70% of which occur a single time. The ten largest make up around 0.9% of the sample.

Inclusive of the bounding cysteine and phenylalanine, the CDR3 is 12 residues long. The retained sequence is limited to the CDR3, 36 bases, with the frame set at the first base. From a lookup of the germline V gene, CDR1 and CDR2 are SQVTM and ANQGSEA. V loses 3 bases of germline sequence and J loses 4 bases, and the interval between the two ends is 9 bases. This sample is part of a study of cytomegalovirus exposure and HLA in healthy donors (dated 2017 in TCRdb). A note on the overall study: In an earlier analysis of roughly 590 of the donors, 250 to 350 Gb of sequence data and roughly 100 million unique TCR beta sequences from roughly 190 million T cells were reported. The study combined high-throughput TCR immunosequencing, statistical association of individual TCRs with disease status, and machine learning to predict cytomegalovirus infection status. To decide whether each TCR beta V gene segment behaved as functional or pseudogenic, an earlier analysis of some 570 of the donors relied on high-throughput TCR beta sequencing. The number of typed donors differed by locus: roughly 629-630 for A, B, C, DRB1 and DQB1; 500 to 550 for DQA1; approximately 600 for DPA1; and roughly 450 for DPB1. Four to six DR-DQ haplotypes were handled as single units for association and clustering, since linkage in the cohort was strong. All discovery cohort repertoires had been generated using a single sequencing platform. Rather than drawing on any new phenotypic data, the later analysis identified candidate immune exposures from TCR beta sequences and the way those sequences occurred across donors. Donor age, sex, ethnicity and CMV serostatus were collected together with the repertoire data. About 280 gigabases of sequencing data and around 80 million unique TCR sequences made up an early release that covered several hundred HLA-typed donors. Among under 450 genotyped donors of the cohort, an average of roughly 240,000 unique TCR beta nucleotide sequences were sequenced per donor, roughly 20% of them non-productive. In a later analysis, previously published TCR beta repertoires from about 640 donors were re-analyzed and high-resolution HLA genotyping was added so that TCR occurrence patterns could be studied. Genome-wide SNP genotypes for about 60% of the roughly 700 donors were used in a later genetic analysis, which treated that subset as a discovery cohort. HLA typing included class I and class II loci at four-digit resolution. Of the approximately 400 genotyped donors, approximately 80% were placed in the genetic ancestry cluster associated with self-reported Caucasian donors. The study used immunosequencing to profile the T cell repertoires of approximately 630 subjects and linked those repertoires to cytomegalovirus serostatus. The study aimed to test whether cataloging public T cell receptors could reveal signatures of past pathogen exposure. Along with the approximately 670-subject first cohort, a separate validation cohort of over 90 different subjects was used. Overall study results and their limits: Linkage disequilibrium might explain the correlated functional status among segregating V segments, but an unknown experimental factor could not be excluded. The classifier was reported to diagnose cytomegalovirus status with high specificity and sensitivity in both the original cohort and the validation cohort. In a later analysis, several top co-occurrence clusters were reported to appear linked to parvovirus B19, influenza, CMV and Epstein-Barr virus. Because some donors lacked HLA typing at each locus, the association tests relied only on the typed subset. The study gave a list of roughly 150 TCR beta chains associated with cytomegalovirus. This cohort had only TCR beta chains sequenced, and the lack of alpha or paired-chain data limited which features could be detected. A further reported finding was that TCR beta sequences accurately predicted the HLA-A and HLA-B alleles for most subjects in the first cohort. In a later analysis, TCR association rates were found to vary across HLA loci, with the most associated TCRs seen for DRB1 alleles and the fewest for HLA-C alleles. Three of the identified cytomegalovirus-associated TCR beta chains were confirmed in vitro to be specific for cytomegalovirus antigens. A later analysis found that HLA-associated TCR beta chains were more clonally expanded and had lower generation probabilities than equally common non-associated chains. When HLA alleles, especially DR and DQ, strongly co-occurred, TCR associations were difficult to assign to individual alleles. Across donors, most TCR sequences were observed very rarely, whereas some public TCRs were present in many individuals. CMV serostatus was the only immune exposure information available for the cohort. An earlier analysis of some 560 of the donors showed that most TCR beta V segments appeared in productive rearrangements either about 87% or about 30% of the time, which broadly matched IMGT annotations. At a false discovery rate of 0.05, a later analysis linked around 17,000 TCR beta sequences to specific HLA alleles. According to a later analysis, most CMV-associated TCR beta chains appeared to be HLA-restricted, and the HLA associations seemed to be driven largely by CMV exposure. It was suggested by the authors that the approach could potentially be generalized to other disease states and immunological phenotypes. A cluster of highly shared sequence variants was judged likely to represent a technical artifact of the sequencing pipeline. In a later genetic analysis, fewer N-insertions in productive TCRs were reported among donors in an Asian-associated ancestry cluster than the approximately 670-donor mean. Presence/absence analyses assumed roughly uniform sequencing depth across donors, an assumption that may not hold. Because the 87-base-pair reads could not distinguish some IMGT-functional V segments, including TRBV6-2 and TRBV6-3, those segments were excluded. Because counts were too low, some 16 rarely observed V segments, including chromosome 9 orphons, were excluded from the earlier analysis of 587 of the donors. In a later genetic analysis, a missense DCLRE1C variant was associated with V-gene and J-gene trimming of TCR beta chains, and the association was replicated in an independent cohort.

The cohort was made up of 650 to 700 healthy bone marrow donors. At the time of sampling, every cohort member was nominally healthy, though immune exposures that went unrecorded were likely present. The donor was CMV seronegative and belonged to the group of under 400 seronegative cohort members. A peripheral blood sample was provided by each donor, and peripheral blood mononuclear cells were used for TCR beta sequencing. Genomic DNA was extracted from the blood cell samples with the Qiagen DNeasy Blood Extraction Kit. The sample was PBMCs. This receptor chain uses TRBV29-1 and TRBJ1-1; 6 matching bases give a weak D call of TRBD1. This receptor was obtained from a woman in her twenties or thirties in good health and CMV-seronegative. The sequenced DNA: TGCAGCGTTGATGGACAGCTCACTGAAGCTTTCTTT. It is translated as CSVDGQLTEAFF.